A single TCR beta chain is shown here with its context. The antigen remains unidentified. The data were taken from a study of vaccination effects on CD4 cells after COVID-19. Study-wide context: Vaccine administered to participants consisted of two doses of either BNT162b2 or mRNA-1273.

Investigators separated out CD4+ T cells once around 9 days of culture had passed. PCR showed that the person got SARS-CoV-2 infection at some point between March and December 2020. This table comes from immunoSEQ multiplex PCR, and its TCRdb copy is limited to in-frame clones, with some not included. The profile shows tens of thousands of clones, 55% to 75% of them singletons. The sequences come from CD4+ T cells from PBMCs cultured without peptide, collected before COVID-19 vaccination. This sequence originates from a human donor who had a prior SARS-CoV-2 infection.

The CDR3 region is CASSQHGVETQYF. The CDR3 DNA sequence: TGTGCCAGCAGCCAACACGGCGTTGAGACCCAGTACTTC. The chain carries TRBV3-1 (or the pseudogene TRBV3-2) and TRBJ2-5; D is uncertain. Per the germline V gene, CDR1 is LGHDT and CDR2 is YNNKEL (reference sequence). V lost 2 bases, J lost 5 bases, and 9 bases lay in between. The CDR3 is 13 amino acids.